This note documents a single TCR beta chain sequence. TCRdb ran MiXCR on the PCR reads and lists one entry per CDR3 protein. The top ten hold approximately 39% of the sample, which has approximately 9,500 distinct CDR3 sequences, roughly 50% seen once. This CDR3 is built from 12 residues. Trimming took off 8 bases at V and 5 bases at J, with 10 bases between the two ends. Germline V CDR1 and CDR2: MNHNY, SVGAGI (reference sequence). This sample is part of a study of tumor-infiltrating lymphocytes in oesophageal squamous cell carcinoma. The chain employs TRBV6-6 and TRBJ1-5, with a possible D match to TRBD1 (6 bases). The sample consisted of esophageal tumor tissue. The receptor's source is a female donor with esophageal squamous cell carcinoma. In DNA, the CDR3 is TGTGCCAGCGGGTACAGGGATCAGCCCCAGCATTTT. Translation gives CASGYRDQPQHF.